A selection of T cell receptor beta chains follows, all from one sample in a study of blood T cell repertoires in COVID-19. Generated by immunoSEQ multiplex PCR, the TCRdb table keeps only in-frame clones and is missing some. Of 250,000 or so clones in the sample, 88% were seen once. Sequences were obtained from PBMCs or T cells enriched from blood (not recorded which). These TCRs come from a woman aged 25 to 45 who had been exposed to COVID-19. Each CDR3 is given with its conserved first and last residue. A D gene is named only where the DNA matches it firmly. Expanded clones are given a class, and other clones once, few, many or no size at all.

v_call: TRBV11-2
clone_size: .
j_call: TRBJ1-2
d_call: TRBD1
cdr3_nt: TGTGCCAGCAGCTTACGCCGCAGGGGGTCCTATGGCTACACCTTC
cdr3_aa: CASSLRRRGSYGYTF

v_call: TRBV27
clone_size: .
j_call: TRBJ2-3
d_call: .
cdr3_nt: TGTGCCAGCAGTTTAGGGAGCGCGCACCCAGATACGCAGTATTTT
cdr3_aa: CASSLGSAHPDTQYF

v_call: TRBV11-1
clone_size: once
j_call: TRBJ2-1
d_call: .
cdr3_nt: TGTGCCAGCAGCCAGGACAGCAGAGCCCACAATGAGCAGTTCTTC
cdr3_aa: CASSQDSRAHNEQFF

v_call: TRBV2
clone_size: .
j_call: TRBJ2-5
d_call: .
cdr3_nt: TGTGCCAGCACTACACCCGGGAGTCTTGGAAAGACCCAGTACTTC
cdr3_aa: CASTTPGSLGKTQYF

v_call: TRBV28
clone_size: .
j_call: TRBJ2-7
d_call: .
cdr3_nt: TGTGCCAGCAGTTTATTCCTCAGCCAGCGACAGCTGACCTACGAGCAGTACTTC
cdr3_aa: CASSLFLSQRQLTYEQYF

v_call: TRBV25-1
clone_size: .
j_call: TRBJ1-4
d_call: .
cdr3_nt: TGTGCCAGCAGTGGAAGAGAGGGCATCGCAACTAATGAAAAACTGTTTTTT
cdr3_aa: CASSGREGIATNEKLFF

v_call: TRBV30
clone_size: .
j_call: TRBJ1-2
d_call: .
cdr3_nt: TGTGCCTGGGGAATTTGGCAGAACTATGGCTACACCTTC
cdr3_aa: CAWGIWQNYGYTF

v_call: TRBV5-1
clone_size: .
j_call: TRBJ2-5
d_call: .
cdr3_nt: TGCGCCAGCAGCACAGACGGGACAAAGCAAGAGACCCAGTACTTC
cdr3_aa: CASSTDGTKQETQYF

v_call: TRBV5-1
clone_size: .
j_call: TRBJ2-5
d_call: TRBD1
cdr3_nt: TGCGCCAGCAGCCCAGGGGGCGGGAAGCAAGAGACCCAGTACTTC
cdr3_aa: CASSPGGGKQETQYF

v_call: TRBV5-6
clone_size: .
j_call: TRBJ1-5
d_call: .
cdr3_nt: TGTGCCAGCAGCTTGCAGGGGAATCAGCCCCAGCATTTT
cdr3_aa: CASSLQGNQPQHF

v_call: TRBV10-2
clone_size: once
j_call: TRBJ2-7
d_call: .
cdr3_nt: TGCGCCAGCAGTGAACCAGGGCTCTCTCGGGAGCAGTACTTC
cdr3_aa: CASSEPGLSREQYF

v_call: TRBV19
clone_size: .
j_call: TRBJ2-1
d_call: TRBD1
cdr3_nt: TGTGCCAGTAAAGCCGGGACAGGGAGATACAATGAGCAGTTCTTC
cdr3_aa: CASKAGTGRYNEQFF

v_call: TRBV7-3
clone_size: .
j_call: TRBJ1-3
d_call: .
cdr3_nt: TGTGCCAGCAGCTTAGCAGGGGCTGGAAACACCATATATTTT
cdr3_aa: CASSLAGAGNTIYF

v_call: TRBV30
clone_size: .
j_call: TRBJ2-3
d_call: TRBD1
cdr3_nt: TGTGCCTGGAGTCAAACAGGGGGCTGGGCAGATACGCAGTATTTT
cdr3_aa: CAWSQTGGWADTQYF

v_call: TRBV5-1
clone_size: .
j_call: TRBJ2-7
d_call: .
cdr3_nt: TGCGCCAGCAGCATACGGTCAGGGGAAGGTATGGAGCAGTACTTC
cdr3_aa: CASSIRSGEGMEQYF

v_call: TRBV24-1
clone_size: .
j_call: TRBJ2-3
d_call: TRBD1
cdr3_nt: TGTGCCACCAGTGGGGTGCCGGACAGGGGGACAGATACGCAGTATTTT
cdr3_aa: CATSGVPDRGTDTQYF

v_call: TRBV6-5
clone_size: once
j_call: TRBJ1-6
d_call: .
cdr3_nt: TGTGCCAGCAGTTCCTCCGGGACGGGGGTCGGTTCACCCCTCCACTTT
cdr3_aa: CASSSSGTGVGSPLHF

v_call: TRBV15
clone_size: .
j_call: TRBJ2-1
d_call: .
cdr3_nt: TGTGCCACCAGCCCCCGGTCAGGTTCCAATGAGCAGTTCTTC
cdr3_aa: CATSPRSGSNEQFF

v_call: TRBV28
clone_size: .
j_call: TRBJ2-2
d_call: TRBD1
cdr3_nt: TGTGCCAGCAGTGTAACAGGGGACACCGGGGAGCTGTTTTTT
cdr3_aa: CASSVTGDTGELFF

v_call: TRBV19
clone_size: .
j_call: TRBJ2-5
d_call: .
cdr3_nt: TGTGCCAGTAGTCCCTTCAGGGGAGAAGGAGAGACCCAGTACTTC
cdr3_aa: CASSPFRGEGETQYF

v_call: TRBV25-1
clone_size: .
j_call: TRBJ1-2
d_call: .
cdr3_nt: TGTGCCAGCAGTGAAACCAGGGTGGCTAACTATGGCTACACCTTC
cdr3_aa: CASSETRVANYGYTF

v_call: TRBV5-1
clone_size: .
j_call: TRBJ2-1
d_call: TRBD2
cdr3_nt: TGCGCCAGCAGGGTGACTAGCGCCTACAATGAGCAGTTCTTC
cdr3_aa: CASRVTSAYNEQFF

v_call: TRBV30
clone_size: .
j_call: TRBJ1-3
d_call: .
cdr3_nt: TGTGCCTGGAGGACAGGCATAAACACCATATATTTT
cdr3_aa: CAWRTGINTIYF

v_call: TRBV5-6
clone_size: .
j_call: TRBJ1-1
d_call: .
cdr3_nt: TGTGCCAGCAGCTATAGGGCAGGGCCTATGAACACTGAAGCTTTCTTT
cdr3_aa: CASSYRAGPMNTEAFF

v_call: TRBV9
clone_size: .
j_call: TRBJ1-5
d_call: TRBD1
cdr3_nt: TGTGCCAGCAGCGCCCGGGACAGTCGCAATCAGCCCCAGCATTTT
cdr3_aa: CASSARDSRNQPQHF

v_call: TRBV27
clone_size: .
j_call: TRBJ2-3
d_call: .
cdr3_nt: TGTGCCAGCAGTTTGTTAGTTTCGAATACGCAGTATTTT
cdr3_aa: CASSLLVSNTQYF

v_call: TRBV7-9
clone_size: .
j_call: TRBJ2-3
d_call: .
cdr3_nt: TGTGCCAGCAGCTTAGCCGGGAGAGTAGATACGCAGTATTTT
cdr3_aa: CASSLAGRVDTQYF

v_call: TRBV3-1/TRBV3-2
clone_size: .
j_call: TRBJ1-3
d_call: .
cdr3_nt: TGTGCCAGCAGCGAGGATCGTTTACACGCACGAAACACCATATATTTT
cdr3_aa: CASSEDRLHARNTIYF

v_call: TRBV10-3
clone_size: .
j_call: TRBJ1-2
d_call: TRBD1
cdr3_nt: TGTGCCATCAGTGGGGGACAGGGAGACACCTTC
cdr3_aa: CAISGGQGDTF

v_call: TRBV7-9
clone_size: .
j_call: TRBJ2-3
d_call: .
cdr3_nt: TGTGCCAGCAGCTCCGCAGGGGGGTACACAGATACGCAGTATTTT
cdr3_aa: CASSSAGGYTDTQYF

v_call: TRBV2
clone_size: .
j_call: TRBJ2-7
d_call: .
cdr3_nt: TGTGCCAGCATTTCACTACCGACCTCCTACGAGCAGTACTTC
cdr3_aa: CASISLPTSYEQYF

v_call: TRBV6-5
clone_size: few
j_call: TRBJ1-5
d_call: .
cdr3_nt: TGTGCCAGCAGCCGGGGGGTTACGAATCAGCCCCAGCATTTT
cdr3_aa: CASSRGVTNQPQHF

v_call: TRBV12-5
clone_size: .
j_call: TRBJ2-7
d_call: .
cdr3_nt: TGTGCTAGTGGTCCCCGGCAGGCGAATAACTCCTACGAGCAGTACTTC
cdr3_aa: CASGPRQANNSYEQYF

v_call: TRBV11-2
clone_size: .
j_call: TRBJ1-4
d_call: .
cdr3_nt: TGTGCCAGCAGCCCCCGACAGGTCTCGCCTAATGAAAAACTGTTTTTT
cdr3_aa: CASSPRQVSPNEKLFF

v_call: TRBV19
clone_size: .
j_call: TRBJ2-7
d_call: TRBD1
cdr3_nt: TGTGCCAGTAGTATCCTCGACAGGGTCCACGAGCAGTACTTC
cdr3_aa: CASSILDRVHEQYF

v_call: TRBV5-1
clone_size: .
j_call: TRBJ1-1
d_call: .
cdr3_nt: TGCGCCAGCAGCTTGGGAGGCGGCCCAGCTTTCTTT
cdr3_aa: CASSLGGGPAFF

v_call: TRBV2
clone_size: .
j_call: TRBJ1-2
d_call: .
cdr3_nt: TGTGCCAGCAGTGAAGGAACAGTGGGAAGGACATCCAACTTC
cdr3_aa: CASSEGTVGRTSNF

v_call: TRBV12-5
clone_size: .
j_call: TRBJ2-5
d_call: .
cdr3_nt: TGTGCTAGTGGTTTGCGTCAGAACCAAGAGACCCAGTACTTC
cdr3_aa: CASGLRQNQETQYF

v_call: TRBV5-6
clone_size: .
j_call: TRBJ1-2
d_call: TRBD1
cdr3_nt: TGTGCCAGCAGCTTAGACAGGGGTCGTGGCTACACCTTC
cdr3_aa: CASSLDRGRGYTF

v_call: TRBV6-5
clone_size: .
j_call: TRBJ2-7
d_call: .
cdr3_nt: TGTGCCAGCAGTTACTCGACTCTACTCAAGACCTACGAGCAGTACTTC
cdr3_aa: CASSYSTLLKTYEQYF

v_call: TRBV28
clone_size: .
j_call: TRBJ1-5
d_call: TRBD1
cdr3_nt: TGTGCCAGCAGGGGGACAGCTCAACAGCCCCAGCATTTT
cdr3_aa: CASRGTAQQPQHF

v_call: TRBV24-1
clone_size: .
j_call: TRBJ1-5
d_call: .
cdr3_nt: TGTGCGACCAACTGGACAGACCAAAATCAGCCCCAGCATTTT
cdr3_aa: CATNWTDQNQPQHF

v_call: TRBV12-5
clone_size: once
j_call: TRBJ1-2
d_call: .
cdr3_nt: TGTGCTAGTGGTTTGGCCCGGGTCACTTATGGCTACACCTTC
cdr3_aa: CASGLARVTYGYTF

v_call: TRBV5-1
clone_size: .
j_call: TRBJ2-1
d_call: .
cdr3_nt: TGCGCCAGCAGCTTAGGGGGACCTTACAATGAGCAGTTCTTC
cdr3_aa: CASSLGGPYNEQFF

v_call: TRBV5-8
clone_size: .
j_call: TRBJ1-1
d_call: TRBD1
cdr3_nt: TGTGCCAGCAGCGTCGGGACAGGGGTGGTACAGGCTTTCTTT
cdr3_aa: CASSVGTGVVQAFF

v_call: TRBV2
clone_size: .
j_call: TRBJ1-1
d_call: .
cdr3_nt: TGTGCCAGCAGTGTACAGCTCATGAACACTGAAGCTTTCTTT
cdr3_aa: CASSVQLMNTEAFF